These 21 T cell receptor beta chains came from one sample sequenced in a study of T-cell reconstitution after alpha-beta-depleted transplantation in children. Researchers prepared the TCRbeta library using unique molecular identifiers, the study reports. MiXCR, applied by TCRdb to the PCR reads, yields one record per CDR3 protein. The sample yields 55,000 to 85,000 distinct CDR3 sequences, under 13% seen once. The source material was PBMCs, sampled before TCRalphabeta/CD19-depleted stem cell transplant. These receptors were collected from a boy younger than 18 with acute myeloid leukemia, due to receive a stem cell transplant.

Ten or more counts support this clonotype. The chain links TRBV7-6 to TRBJ2-1; weak D call: TRBD2 (6 bases). CDR3 size: 16 residues. Germline V lookup: CDR1 SGHVS, CDR2 FNYEAQ. The V gene lost 0 bases and the J gene lost 6 bases, with 15 bases spanning the gap. This chain's CDR3 is CASSLAGGPLGNEQFF. DNA of the CDR3: TGTGCCAGCAGCTTAGCGGGAGGACCACTGGGCAATGAGCAGTTCTTC.

At least ten counts were recorded for this clonotype. The chain couples TRBV4-3 to TRBJ1-1; TRBD1 might be the D (6 bases). Germline loops: CDR1 LGHNA, CDR2 YSLEER. This CDR3 has 17 amino acids. With 0 bases removed from V and 4 bases from J, the gap between germline ends came to 18 bases. The CDR3 is CASSQDSGGASFTEAFF. For the CDR3, the DNA is TGCGCCAGCAGCCAAGATAGCGGGGGCGCGAGCTTCACTGAAGCTTTCTTT.

Ten or more counts support this clonotype. The chain is built from TRBV28 and TRBJ1-2; possible D gene TRBD1, 6 bases. This CDR3 is 13 amino acids long. The ends were cut back, 6 bases at V and 6 bases at J, with 14 bases in the middle. Germline values: CDR1 MDHEN, CDR2 SYDVKM. CDR3 DNA: TGTGCCAGCAGACCTCACAGGGTGGATGGCTACACCTTC. Translating gives CASRPHRVDGYTF.

This clonotype showed up many times. The rearrangement links TRBV27 to TRBJ2-7; 7 positions agree with TRBD2. The germline CDR1 and CDR2 sequences are MNHEY and SMNVEV (reference sequence). This CDR3 has 14 residues. V was pared by 3 bases and J by 4 bases, with 6 bases of the junction left unmatched. This CDR3 is CASSLGGLGYEQYV. Here the CDR3 DNA reads TGTGCCAGCAGTTTGGGAGGGTTGGGGTACGAGCAGTACGTC.

In its sample, this clonotype was seen many times. The V gene is TRBV7-9, the J gene TRBJ1-3, with 7 bases lining up with TRBD1. This CDR3 spans 16 amino acids. Trimming took 5 bases from V and 1 from J; bases not matched to a gene: 8. Germline V gene lookup returns CDR1 SEHNR and CDR2 FQNEAQ (reference sequence). CDR3 sequence: CASSLRSTGSGNTIYF. In DNA form, the CDR3 reads TGTGCCAGCAGCCTCCGATCGACAGGGTCTGGAAACACCATATATTTT. Together with reference TRBV7-9 and TRBJ1-3, the CDR3 gives the full variable domain: DTGVSQNPRHKITKRGQNVTFRCDPISEHNRLYWYRQTLGQGPEFLTYFQNEAQLEKSRLLSDRFSAERPKGSFSTLEIQRTEQGDSAMYLCASSLRSTGSGNTIYFGEGSWLTVV.

At least ten counts were recorded for this clonotype. The chain joins TRBV6-2 or TRBV6-3 to TRBJ2-1; 7 nucleotides match TRBD2. Germline V gene data show CDR1 as MNHEY and CDR2 as SVGEGT. The CDR3 has 16 amino acids. Losses at the gene ends were 2 bases for V and 4 bases for J; bases not matched to a gene: 8. Here the CDR3 DNA reads TGTGCCAGCAGTTACACTTCGAGACTAGCTTACAATGAGCAGTTCTTC. Residues: CASSYTSRLAYNEQFF.

This clonotype came up many times. The chain joins TRBV12-3 or TRBV12-4 to TRBJ2-7; unclear D gene. The CDR3 runs 14 residues. Trimming left V 1 base short and J 5 bases short, with 12 bases between. CDR3 amino acids: CASSLVPAGNEQYF. The CDR3 coding sequence is TGTGCCAGCAGTTTAGTTCCGGCAGGTAACGAGCAGTACTTC.

This clonotype was detected many times. This rearrangement joins TRBV29-1 to TRBJ2-5; 7 bases fit TRBD2. Germline CDR1 SQVTM, CDR2 ANQGSEA. This CDR3 comprises 13 residues. DNA for the CDR3: TGCAGTCTCGCGGGAGCCGATGGGGAGACCCAGTACTTC. Translation: CSLAGADGETQYF.

The sample holds many counts of this clonotype. The CDR3 DNA follows: TGCAGCGTTGCTGGACTAGCGGGAGGCAATGAGCAGTTCTTC. Translating gives CSVAGLAGGNEQFF. The V call is TRBV29-1, the J call TRBJ2-1; 14 bases fit TRBD2. With 4 bases clipped from V and 6 bases from J, the junction kept 2 bases outside the gene matches. CDR1 and CDR2 from the germline V gene are SQVTM and ANQGSEA. The CDR3 has 14 amino acids.

The sample holds many counts of this clonotype. The V call is TRBV12-3 or TRBV12-4, the J call TRBJ2-1; TRBD2 matches 10 bases. This CDR3 contains 17 residues. Losses at the gene ends were 3 bases for V and 2 bases for J; bases not matched to a gene: 7. CDR3 in DNA: TGTGCCAGCAGTTTTTTACCAGGGACTAGCGCCTACAATGAGCAGTTCTTC. Protein product: CASSFLPGTSAYNEQFF.

The V gene is TRBV7-8, the J gene TRBJ1-6; tentatively, D is TRBD1 (5 bases). Trimming stripped 3 bases from V and 5 bases from J, with 8 bases between. The CDR3 has 14 residues. CDR1 is SGHVS, CDR2 FQNEAQ, per germline. The CDR3 bases are TGTGCCAGCAGCTTTGGGACCGATAATTCACCCCTCCACTTT. Protein product: CASSFGTDNSPLHF.

This clonotype occurred many times. The rearrangement links TRBV5-1 to TRBJ2-5; D remains unclear. Germline CDR1 SGHRS, CDR2 YFSETQ. V gave up 0 bases and J gave up 7 bases, with 10 bases separating them. CDR3 length: 13 amino acids. For the CDR3, the DNA is TGCGCCAGCAGCTTGGGGCCCCCCGGGACCCAGTACTTC. Its translation: CASSLGPPGTQYF.

The chain has TRBV9 and TRBJ2-2, with 9 bases aligning to TRBD1. Germline V gene sequence: CDR1 SGDLS, CDR2 YYNGEE. The CDR3 covers 17 residues. The J segment lost 4 bases and the V segment lost 2 bases, leaving 9 bases of the junction unmatched. The CDR3 loop is CASSVSEGTGLTGELFF. CDR3 DNA: TGTGCCAGCAGCGTCTCAGAGGGGACAGGGCTCACCGGGGAGCTGTTTTTT. The full variable domain, its missing parts supplied by reference TRBV9 and TRBJ2-2, is DSGVTQTPKHLITATGQRVTLRCSPRSGDLSVYWYQQSLDQGLQFLIQYYNGEERAKGNILERFSAQQFPDLHSELNLSSLELGDSALYFCASSVSEGTGLTGELFFGEGSRLTVL.

This clonotype was recorded many times. The chain has TRBV3-1 and TRBJ1-1; 10 bases map to TRBD1. With V trimmed by 5 bases and J by 3 bases, 6 bases remained unmatched. Germline CDR1 is LGHDT and CDR2 is YNNKEL (reference sequence). The CDR3 runs 15 residues. The CDR3 nucleotides are TGTGCCAGCAGCTCGCGACAGGGGGCCGACACTGAAGCTTTCTTT. Translation gives CASSSRQGADTEAFF.

The chain uses TRBV7-6 and TRBJ2-2; D gene ambiguous. The CDR3 has 12 amino acids. Trimming stripped 6 bases from V and 6 bases from J, with 8 bases between. Germline CDR1 and CDR2: SGHVS and FNYEAQ. The chain's CDR3 is CASSPVAGELFF. Written as DNA, the CDR3 is TGTGCCAGCAGTCCGGTAGCCGGGGAGCTGTTTTTT.

The table lists this clonotype with many counts. The chain has TRBV5-1 and TRBJ1-1; no clear D gene. CDR3 length: 13 residues. With 1 base removed from V and 1 base from J, the gap between germline ends came to 5 bases. Germline values: CDR1 SGHRS, CDR2 YFSETQ. This chain's CDR3 is CASSLKGNTEAFF. In DNA, the CDR3 is TGCGCCAGCAGCTTGAAGGGGAACACTGAAGCTTTCTTT.

The rearrangement links TRBV4-2 to TRBJ2-2, with D perhaps matching TRBD1 (5 bases). In germline, CDR1 is LGHNA, CDR2 YNFKEQ. This CDR3 is built from 15 residues. V lost 2 bases and J 6 bases, leaving 13 bases between the germline ends. The CDR3 nucleotides are TGTGCCAGCAGCCAAACGGGCCTCAGGGCCGGGGAGCTGTTTTTT. It specifies CASSQTGLRAGELFF.

This clonotype showed up just once. This chain links TRBV7-2 with TRBJ2-5, with D perhaps matching TRBD1 (7 bases). Germline values: CDR1 SGHTA, CDR2 FQGNSA. CDR3 length: 15 amino acids. The V and J ends lost 3 bases and 5 bases respectively, with 16 bases between them. The CDR3 DNA is TGTGCCAGCAGCTTCAGGGGGGCCGGGGTGGAGACCCAGTACTTC. The encoded protein is CASSFRGAGVETQYF.

At least ten counts were recorded for this clonotype. The J gene is TRBJ2-1, the V gene TRBV5-1; D tentatively reads TRBD1 or TRBD2 (6 bases each). Germline-derived CDR1 and CDR2 are SGHRS and YFSETQ. Trimming removed 4 bases at V and 4 bases at J, with 12 bases between. The length of the CDR3 is 14 residues. The CDR3 sequence is CASSGGGRYNEQFF. The CDR3 nucleotides read TGCGCCAGCAGCGGAGGGGGGAGGTACAATGAGCAGTTCTTC.

This clonotype was counted many times. The V call is TRBV7-3, the J call TRBJ2-3, with 8 bases matching TRBD2. The CDR3 covers 15 residues. CDR1 and CDR2 from the germline V gene are SGHTA and FQGTGA. With V trimmed by 5 bases and J by 5 bases, 9 bases remained unmatched. The CDR3 spells CASSLGLAYEDTQYF. CDR3 bases: TGTGCCAGCAGCCTTGGACTAGCTTACGAAGATACGCAGTATTTT.

This clonotype came up many times. The chain employs TRBV12-3 or TRBV12-4 and TRBJ1-6; tentative D call: TRBD1 (5 bases). V shed 3 bases and J shed 7 bases, with 16 bases lying between them. This CDR3 spans 16 amino acids. CDR3 coding DNA: TGTGCCAGCAGTTTCTCGGGGCGGGGAGGGAATTCACCCCTCCACTTT. This encodes CASSFSGRGGNSPLHF.